The 21 T cell receptor beta chains below all came from one sample that was sequenced in a study of T-cell memory formation after mild COVID-19. TCRdb independently ran MiXCR on the 5' RACE reads; one entry per CDR3 protein. Among about 110,000 distinct CDR3 sequences, roughly a sixth were seen once, and the ten largest hold about 6%. The specimen sequenced was PBMCs or a T cell subset sorted from them (not recorded which). The source is a man between 18 and 29 years old who had mild COVID-19 (a few samples of this study predate the infection). Cell type and time point are not known.

The rearrangement uses TRBV5-6 and TRBJ1-5; no firm D call. CDR1 is SGHDT, CDR2 YYEEEE, per germline. V lost 0 bases to trimming and J lost 5 bases, with 6 bases between them. CDR3 length equals 13 residues. The CDR3 coding sequence is TGTGCCAGCAGCTTGGGGCTACATCAGCCCCAGCATTTT. Amino acid sequence: CASSLGLHQPQHF.

The CDR3 sequence: CASSQDDRRGKETQYF. Here the CDR3 DNA reads TGCGCCAGCAGCCAAGATGATCGGCGGGGGAAAGAGACCCAGTACTTC. The rearrangement uses TRBV4-3 and TRBJ2-5, with 7 bases matching TRBD2. With 0 bases clipped from V and 3 bases from J, the junction kept 7 bases outside the gene matches. Germline V gene sequence: CDR1 LGHNA, CDR2 YSLEER. This CDR3 has 16 amino acids.

The rearrangement joins TRBV6-2 or TRBV6-3 to TRBJ1-3, with D unclear. The CDR3 runs 14 residues. Germline loops: CDR1 MNHEY, CDR2 SVGEGT. V was pared by 8 bases and J by 0 bases, with 11 bases between. This CDR3 is CASGEDLSGNTIYF. Written as DNA, the CDR3 is TGTGCCAGCGGCGAAGACCTCTCTGGAAACACCATATATTTT.

This chain joins TRBV29-1 and TRBJ2-3; 9 bases agree with TRBD1. CDR1 is SQVTM and CDR2 is ANQGSEA in the germline V gene. The V segment lost 8 bases and the J segment 1 base; nucleotides outside the gene matches: 7. The CDR3 totals 14 residues. The CDR3 reads CSTTRTGGTDTQYF. The CDR3 coding sequence is TGCAGCACCACCAGGACAGGGGGCACAGATACGCAGTATTTT.

Only a few counts were recorded for this clonotype. V gene TRBV5-5 combines with J gene TRBJ1-1; D uncertain. V was cut by 4 bases and J by 6 bases, with 13 bases left in between. CDR1 and CDR2 from the germline V gene are SGHKS and YYEKEE (reference sequence). The CDR3 is 13 residues long. For the CDR3, the DNA is TGTGCCAGCAGCCTGGTTAGGAGGTCTGAAGCTTTCTTT. Translating it yields CASSLVRRSEAFF.

The chain recombines TRBV4-2 with TRBJ2-5, with 10 bases that match TRBD1. The CDR3 spans 16 residues. V trimming: 1 base; J trimming: 3 bases; junction bases outside the gene matches: 5. CDR1 LGHNA and CDR2 YNFKEQ come from the germline V gene. The CDR3 DNA is TGTGCCAGCAGCCAAGGGGGGACAGGGGAAGAAGAGACCCAGTACTTC. Its protein is CASSQGGTGEEETQYF.

The rearrangement links TRBV4-3 to TRBJ2-5; tentatively, D is TRBD1 or TRBD2 (5 bases each). The CDR3 sequence is 15 residues long. Trimming removed 0 bases at V and 3 bases at J, with 11 bases between. The germline V gene has CDR1 LGHNA and CDR2 YSLEER. The DNA of the CDR3 is TGCGCCAGCAGCCAAGAAATATTGGGGGAAGAGACCCAGTACTTC. Amino acid sequence: CASSQEILGEETQYF.

CDR3 nucleotide sequence: TGTGCCATCAGGGGACAGGGGGCAGGTGAGCAGTTCTTC. This sequence encodes CAIRGQGAGEQFF. The chain recombines TRBV10-3 with TRBJ2-1; TRBD1 matches 12 bases. This CDR3 has 13 residues. V lost 6 bases and J lost 9; bases outside the gene matches: 3. Germline V gene sequence: CDR1 ENHRY, CDR2 SYGVKD.

The rearrangement links TRBV6-2 or TRBV6-3 to TRBJ2-4, with D tentatively TRBD1 or TRBD2 (5 bases each). Germline-derived CDR1 and CDR2 are MNHEY and SVGEGT. CDR3 length equals 13 residues. V was clipped by 7 bases and J by 8 bases, with 15 bases between them. CDR3 bases: TGTGCCAGCACCTCGGGACGAGGGGACATTCAGTACTTC. This gives the protein CASTSGRGDIQYF.

CDR3 in amino acids: CASSQGTGWSYEQYF. In nucleotides, the CDR3 is TGCGCCAGCAGCCAAGGGACAGGGTGGTCCTACGAGCAGTACTTC. V gene TRBV4-3 combines with J gene TRBJ2-7; TRBD1 agrees at 8 bases. CDR3 size: 15 residues. Per germline, CDR1 LGHNA and CDR2 YSLEER. V lost 1 base, J lost 1 base, and 3 bases stayed unmatched.

The chain joins TRBV5-6 to TRBJ1-1, with a weak D call TRBD1 (6 bases). V was clipped by 0 bases and J by 1 base, with 10 bases between them. From germline, CDR1 is SGHDT and CDR2 YYEEEE. CDR3 length: 15 amino acids. The CDR3 DNA reads TGTGCCAGCAGCTTGGCTGGACAGCCGAACACTGAAGCTTTCTTT. Translated, it gives CASSLAGQPNTEAFF.

The rearrangement joins TRBV20-1 to TRBJ1-2, with TRBD1 matching 7 bases. After removal of 6 bases from V and 6 bases from J, the junction contained 13 bases not matched to a gene. The CDR3 covers 14 residues. Germline V gene sequence: CDR1 DFQATT, CDR2 SNEGSKA (reference sequence). The CDR3 region is CSANSGDRENGYTF. The CDR3 DNA is TGCAGTGCCAATTCGGGCGACAGGGAAAATGGCTACACCTTC.

This clonotype was observed a handful of times. The chain employs TRBV7-6 and TRBJ2-6; D remains ambiguous. With 6 bases removed from V and 0 bases from J, the gap between germline ends came to 15 bases. This CDR3 contains 17 residues. CDR1 is SGHVS, CDR2 FNYEAQ, per germline. The CDR3 DNA follows: TGTGCCAGCAGTCCTCTTAATAGGGTCTCTGGGGCCAACGTCCTGACTTTC. Its translation: CASSPLNRVSGANVLTF.

This clonotype was picked up a small number of times. The V call is TRBV12-3 or TRBV12-4, the J call TRBJ1-1, with D perhaps TRBD1 (6 bases). This CDR3 contains 16 residues. V dropped 6 bases and J dropped 2 bases, with 19 bases sitting between them. CDR3 nucleotides: TGTGCCAGCAGCCTAGGGGGGGCAGGGAGAAACACTGAAGCTTTCTTT. Its protein is CASSLGGAGRNTEAFF.

V is TRBV6-6 and J is TRBJ2-3; D remains ambiguous. The CDR3 runs to 16 residues. Germline values: CDR1 MNHNY, CDR2 SVGAGI (reference sequence). V was clipped by 2 bases and J by 2 bases, with 14 bases between them. The CDR3 DNA follows: TGTGCCAGCAGTTACGACTTACGGCCTCACACAGATACGCAGTATTTT. It translates to CASSYDLRPHTDTQYF.

This clonotype has a handful of counts. The chain carries TRBV7-7 and TRBJ2-1; 8 nucleotides agree with TRBD2. Per germline, CDR1 SSHAT and CDR2 FNYEAQ (reference sequence). The V gene end was trimmed by 5 bases and the J gene end by 5 bases; junction bases not matched to a gene: 2. The CDR3 has 13 residues. The CDR3 DNA reads TGTGCCAGCAGCCACGGGAGGGACAATGAGCAGTTCTTC. Protein: CASSHGRDNEQFF.

V is TRBV18 and J is TRBJ2-3, with 9 bases fitting TRBD1. The CDR3 totals 14 residues. The trim removed 6 bases at V and 9 bases at J, leaving 10 bases unmatched. The germline V gene has CDR1 KGHSH and CDR2 LQKENI. The CDR3 loop is CASSSRQGGRTQYF. In DNA form, the CDR3 reads TGTGCCAGCTCCTCGCGACAGGGGGGTCGGACGCAGTATTTT. The full variable domain, rest sourced from reference TRBV18 and TRBJ2-3, is NAGVMQNPRHLVRRRGQEARLRCSPMKGHSHVYWYRQLPEEGLKFMVYLQKENIIDESGMPKERFSAEFPKEGPSILRIQQVVRGDSAAYFCASSSRQGGRTQYFGPGTRLTVL.

The rearrangement uses TRBV19 and TRBJ2-5; D may be TRBD1 (5 bases). Germline V CDR1 and CDR2: LNHDA, SQIVND (reference sequence). The CDR3 covers 13 residues. V lost 4 bases to trimming and J lost 2 bases, with 8 bases between them. The CDR3 loop reads CASSTTEQETQYF. DNA for the CDR3: TGTGCCAGTAGTACGACAGAGCAAGAGACCCAGTACTTC. The entire variable domain, with the rest obtained from reference TRBV19 and TRBJ2-5, is as follows: DGGITQSPKYLFRKEGQNVTLSCEQNLNHDAMYWYRQDPGQGLRLIYYSQIVNDFQKGDIAEGYSVSREKKESFPLTVTSAQKNPTAFYLCASSTTEQETQYFGPGTRLLVL.

V and J are TRBV6-6 and TRBJ2-7, with TRBD2 matching 7 bases. This CDR3 has 15 amino acids. V was clipped by 6 bases and J by 3 bases; unmatched bases: 11. Germline V lookup: CDR1 MNHNY, CDR2 SVGAGI (reference sequence). The DNA for the CDR3 is TGTGCCAGCAGCAAAGGCGCTAGCGGCCTCTACGAGCAGTACGTC. This translates into CASSKGASGLYEQYV.

The chain uses TRBV7-9 and TRBJ2-7; 10 positions match TRBD1. The CDR3 covers 15 residues. Trimming removed 1 base from V and 3 bases from J; junction bases left unmatched: 3. Germline CDR1 SEHNR, CDR2 FQNEAQ (reference sequence). The CDR3 is CASSLGGTGDYEQYV. CDR3 coding DNA: TGTGCCAGCAGCTTAGGAGGGACAGGGGACTACGAGCAGTACGTC.

The J gene is TRBJ1-4, the V gene TRBV5-1; weak D call: TRBD1 (5 bases). Germline-derived CDR1 and CDR2 are SGHRS and YFSETQ. Deletions cut 3 bases from V and 8 bases from J, with 17 bases between. The CDR3 is 15 amino acids. The CDR3 here is CASSSTGAKGEKLFF. CDR3 in DNA: TGCGCCAGCAGCTCTACAGGAGCCAAAGGAGAAAAACTGTTTTTT.